These 20 T cell receptor beta chains were sequenced from one sample in a study of shared clonotypes between healthy human individuals. Method: immunoSEQ multiplex PCR; TCRdb's copy keeps in-frame clones and lacks some. The table shows approximately 2,000,000 clones, with 85% to 95% occurring only once. Material: naive CD4+ T cells from PBMCs. Subset noted: CD45RA+ positively selected. These receptors were obtained from a man between 18 and 35 years old in good health. Some clones in this sample may be carry-over from other donors' samples.

The V gene is TRBV4-3, the J gene TRBJ2-5; D is possibly TRBD1 or TRBD2 (5 bases each). Germline V gene data show CDR1 as LGHNA and CDR2 as YSLEER. The CDR3 consists of 13 residues. The germline V and J ends were trimmed by 3 bases and 3 bases, with 8 bases remaining between them. The DNA of the CDR3 is TGCGCCAGCAGCCAGGGACCCAAAGAGACCCAGTACTTC. The encoded protein is CASSQGPKETQYF.

V gene TRBV7-6 combines with J gene TRBJ2-2; TRBD1 agrees at 7 bases. Per germline, CDR1 SGHVS and CDR2 FNYEAQ. This CDR3 has 16 residues. V shed 5 bases, J shed 1 base, and the junction held 7 bases outside the gene matches. The CDR3, as DNA: TGTGCCAGCAGCCCCTGGCGGACAGGGAACACCGGGGAGCTGTTTTTT. Amino acid sequence: CASSPWRTGNTGELFF.

This clone appeared once. The V and J genes are TRBV28 and TRBJ2-7, with 10 positions matching TRBD2. The CDR3 spans 18 residues. Germline trimming cut 7 bases from V and 1 base from J; bases unmatched to any gene: 16. The germline V gene has CDR1 MDHEN and CDR2 SYDVKM. In nucleotides, the CDR3 is TGTGCCAGCAAATTAGTCCCCCGGCTAGCGGGAGTGTCCTACGAGCAGTACTTC. Protein: CASKLVPRLAGVSYEQYF.

This sequence joins TRBV5-1 and TRBJ2-6; a possible D gene is TRBD2 (6 bases). V lost 0 bases to trimming and J lost 4 bases, with 17 bases between them. The length of the CDR3 is 18 residues. Germline values: CDR1 SGHRS, CDR2 YFSETQ. The CDR3 coding sequence is TGCGCCAGCAGCTTGGTAGGTGGCGCGGGGATCGGGGCCAACGTCCTGACTTTC. Protein: CASSLVGGAGIGANVLTF.

This chain links TRBV30 with TRBJ2-7; 8 bases agree with TRBD1. This CDR3 has 17 residues. V gave up 2 bases and J gave up 6 bases; unmatched junction bases: 18. Germline assignment: CDR1 GTSNPN and CDR2 SVGIG (reference sequence). The CDR3: CAWSRAGGTSTGGEQYF. CDR3 sequence (DNA): TGTGCCTGGAGTCGGGCAGGGGGCACGTCTACGGGTGGCGAGCAGTACTTC.

Only one count was recorded for this clone. The chain employs TRBV18 and TRBJ1-4; D not resolved. The germline CDR1 and CDR2 sequences are KGHSH and LQKENI. The V end lost 5 bases, the J end lost 8 bases, and 9 bases lay between the germline ends. This CDR3 is 12 amino acids long. The CDR3 DNA reads TGTGCCAGCTCAGACCCGGGGGAAAAACTGTTTTTT. Protein: CASSDPGEKLFF.

The chain is built from TRBV5-6 and TRBJ2-3; tentative D call: TRBD1 (6 bases). Germline CDR1 reads SGHDT; CDR2 reads YYEEEE. The V end was cut by 2 bases, the J end by 6 bases, with 16 bases between. CDR3 length: 15 amino acids. The CDR3 DNA reads TGTGCCAGCAGCTTCCGTAAACAGGGCGGGGATACGCAGTATTTT. Its translation: CASSFRKQGGDTQYF.

The chain is built from TRBV27 and TRBJ2-5, with D unresolved. From germline, CDR1 is MNHEY and CDR2 SMNVEV (reference sequence). Trimming removed 7 bases at V and 0 bases at J, with 9 bases between. The CDR3 is made up of 13 amino acids. The CDR3 reads CASTQRYQETQYF. DNA of the CDR3: TGTGCCAGCACTCAAAGGTACCAAGAGACCCAGTACTTC.

The chain employs TRBV9 and TRBJ1-4, with D tentatively TRBD1 (5 bases). In germline, CDR1 is SGDLS, CDR2 YYNGEE. The CDR3 has 14 residues. Trimming took off 5 bases at V and 8 bases at J, with 16 bases between the two ends. The CDR3 loop reads CASSKGREKEKLFF. CDR3 nucleotides: TGTGCCAGCAGTAAGGGCAGGGAAAAGGAAAAACTGTTTTTT.

As for this clone: Relative to the germline gene, one junction end is altered; a read error may explain this. The chain couples TRBV5-4 to TRBJ2-2; the match to TRBD1 covers 12 bases. Germline loops: CDR1 SGHNT, CDR2 YYREEE (reference sequence). The CDR3 has 17 amino acids. The CDR3 sequence: CASSLGQGAPSTGELFF. Here the CDR3 DNA reads TGTGCCAGCAGTTTGGGACAGGGGGCCCCAAGCACCGGGGAGCTGTTTTTT.

This chain uses TRBV5-1 with TRBJ2-2; the D gene is possibly TRBD1 (6 bases). The CDR3 length is 13 residues. The V end lost 4 bases, the J end lost 6 bases, and 10 bases lay between the germline ends. Germline V lookup: CDR1 SGHRS, CDR2 YFSETQ. The CDR3 region is CASSRRGPGELFF. For the CDR3, the DNA is TGCGCCAGCAGCCGCAGGGGTCCCGGGGAGCTGTTTTTT.

This chain links TRBV6-5 with TRBJ1-2, with D maybe TRBD1 (6 bases). The CDR3 loop spans 13 amino acids. Trimming took off 5 bases at V and 4 bases at J, with 11 bases between the two ends. Per the germline V gene, CDR1 is MNHEY and CDR2 is SVGAGI. The CDR3 nucleotides are TGTGCCAGCAGTGGAGGACAGTTCTATGGCTACACCTTC. This sequence encodes CASSGGQFYGYTF.

This clone was counted once. The V call is TRBV25-1, the J call TRBJ2-5, with D perhaps matching TRBD1 or TRBD2 (5 bases each). This CDR3 contains 16 residues. V was cut by 1 base and J by 1 base, with 13 bases left in between. Germline V lookup: CDR1 MGHDK, CDR2 SYGVNS. CDR3 in DNA: TGTGCCAGCAGTGAATGGGGCAGGGCGGGCCAAGAGACCCAGTACTTC. Translating gives CASSEWGRAGQETQYF.

This sequence joins TRBV6-1 and TRBJ2-7; D is possibly TRBD1 or TRBD2 (6 bases each). The germline V gene has CDR1 MNHNS and CDR2 SASEGT. V was trimmed by 5 bases and J by 6 bases, leaving 11 bases between them. This CDR3 has 12 residues. CDR3 coding DNA: TGTGCCAGCAGTTTGGAGGGGGGCGAGCAGTACTTC. It translates to CASSLEGGEQYF.

This CDR3 is CASSFLQGADGELFF. In nucleotides, the CDR3 is TGCGCCAGCAGCTTCTTGCAGGGGGCGGACGGGGAGCTGTTTTTT. The chain links TRBV5-1 to TRBJ2-2; 8 bases agree with TRBD1. CDR1 and CDR2 from the germline V gene are SGHRS and YFSETQ. V shed 2 bases and J 7 bases; nucleotides not matched to a gene: 7. The CDR3 has 15 residues.

The chain uses TRBV19 and TRBJ1-5, with a possible D match to TRBD1 (5 bases). Germline loops: CDR1 LNHDA, CDR2 SQIVND (reference sequence). The CDR3 runs to 15 residues. The V end lost 5 bases, the J end lost 3 bases, and 14 bases lay between the germline ends. The DNA for the CDR3 is TGTGCCAGTAGTTTATATAGGGGTAACAATCAGCCCCAGCATTTT. It is translated as CASSLYRGNNQPQHF.

This clone was recorded only once. CDR3 sequence reads: CATRGTSGNTIYF. The CDR3 coding sequence is TGTGCCACCAGGGGCACCTCTGGAAACACCATATATTTT. The rearrangement uses TRBV6-5 and TRBJ1-3; TRBD1 is a possible D gene (6 bases). Deletions cut 10 bases from V and 0 bases from J, with 10 bases between. This CDR3 has 13 residues. The germline V gene has CDR1 MNHEY and CDR2 SVGAGI.

The rearrangement joins TRBV5-1 to TRBJ2-5; D remains ambiguous. V shed 4 bases and J shed 5 bases, with 15 bases lying between them. CDR3 length: 14 amino acids. The germline V gene encodes CDR1 SGHRS and CDR2 YFSETQ. The chain's CDR3 is CASSNLFDGETQYF. CDR3 nucleotides: TGCGCCAGCAGCAATCTGTTCGATGGGGAGACCCAGTACTTC.

The chain joins TRBV18 to TRBJ1-3; D is unresolved. The CDR3 has 15 residues. The ends were cut back, 1 base at V and 4 bases at J, with 11 bases in the middle. Germline lookup yields CDR1 KGHSH and CDR2 LQKENI. In DNA form, the CDR3 reads TGTGCCAGCTCACCACTACTGGTTTCGGGAAACACCATATATTTT. Translated, it gives CASSPLLVSGNTIYF.

This chain links TRBV11-3 with TRBJ2-5; a possible D gene is TRBD1 (5 bases). The CDR3 contains 14 residues. The V end was cut by 5 bases, the J end by 2 bases, with 12 bases between. The germline V gene has CDR1 SGHNT and CDR2 YENEEA. The DNA of the CDR3 is TGTGCCAGCAGCCGGACGGACACTCAAGAGACCCAGTACTTC. This sequence encodes CASSRTDTQETQYF.